A single sample gave rise to the 11 T cell receptor beta chains below, sequenced in a study of T cells after somatic rescue of genetic block. Clones were read by immunoSEQ multiplex PCR, and TCRdb kept only the in-frame ones, dropping some. The table includes around 100,000 clones, about 90% detected once. Sequenced input: peripheral blood mononuclear cells (PBMCs). These receptors originate from a woman between 18 and 29 years old.

The chain is built from TRBV19 and TRBJ2-3; TRBD2 is a possible D gene (6 bases). The CDR3 runs to 15 residues. V lost 1 base and J lost 3, with 11 bases in between. The V gene's germline CDR1 is LNHDA and CDR2 SQIVND (reference sequence). The CDR3 coding sequence is TGTGCCAGTAGTATAGGCCGGGGGAGAACAGATACGCAGTATTTT. Translation gives CASSIGRGRTDTQYF.

CDR3 amino acids: CASSSQGGDTDTEAFF. The CDR3, as DNA: TGTGCCAGCTCATCGCAGGGAGGAGATACGGACACTGAAGCTTTCTTT. The chain is built from TRBV18 and TRBJ1-1, with D possibly being TRBD1 (5 bases). Deletions cut 5 bases from V and 3 bases from J, with 19 bases between. Germline-derived CDR1 and CDR2 are KGHSH and LQKENI. This CDR3 comprises 16 residues.

CDR3 bases: TGTGCCAGCAGCCCCCAGGTCGGTGAAAAACTGTTTTTT. Translated, it gives CASSPQVGEKLFF. The gene calls are TRBV7-2 and TRBJ1-4; D gene unclear. CDR1 is SGHTA and CDR2 is FQGNSA in the germline V gene. The CDR3 is 13 residues long. V shed 5 bases and J shed 7 bases, with 11 bases lying between them. The variable domain in full, completed from reference TRBV7-2 and TRBJ1-4, reads GAGVSQSPSNKVTEKGKDVELRCDPISGHTALYWYRQSLGQGLEFLIYFQGNSAPDKSGLPSDRFSAERTGGSVSTLTIQRTQQEDSAVYLCASSPQVGEKLFFGSGTQLSVL.

V and J are TRBV18 and TRBJ2-3; D not resolved. The CDR3 totals 13 residues. CDR1 is KGHSH, CDR2 LQKENI, per germline. V lost 4 bases and J lost 5, with 10 bases in between. CDR3 coding DNA: TGTGCCAGCTCACAAGCTGACGGAGATACGCAGTATTTT. Translated, it gives CASSQADGDTQYF.

V gene TRBV4-2 combines with J gene TRBJ2-7; 10 bases fit TRBD2. Losses at the gene ends were 6 bases for V and 3 bases for J; bases not matched to a gene: 5. Germline CDR1 LGHNA, CDR2 YNFKEQ. The CDR3 loop spans 14 amino acids. The DNA of the CDR3 is TGTGCCAGCAGTCTTAGCGGGGGGCGCTACGAGCAGTACTTC. This sequence encodes CASSLSGGRYEQYF.

The V call is TRBV27, the J call TRBJ2-1; possibly TRBD1 for D (6 bases). CDR1 MNHEY and CDR2 SMNVEV come from the germline V gene (reference sequence). The CDR3 has 14 amino acids. Trimming removed 7 bases from V and 5 bases from J, with 15 bases in between. Here the CDR3 reads CASNHAGQNNEQFF. CDR3 nucleotides: TGTGCCAGCAACCACGCTGGACAGAACAATGAGCAGTTCTTC.

The chain carries TRBV7-9 and TRBJ1-1, with no clear D. The CDR3 sequence is 15 residues long. V lost 5 bases and J lost 1, with 14 bases in between. In germline, CDR1 is SEHNR, CDR2 FQNEAQ (reference sequence). The chain's CDR3 is CASSGRGRGNTEAFF. The CDR3 DNA reads TGTGCCAGCAGCGGTCGCGGGCGGGGGAACACTGAAGCTTTCTTT.

The J gene is TRBJ2-7, the V gene TRBV18, with 10 bases that match TRBD1. V lost 1 base to trimming and J lost 4 bases; unmatched junction nucleotides: 4. CDR1 and CDR2 from the germline V gene are KGHSH and LQKENI. The CDR3 extends over 15 amino acids. The CDR3 region is CASSPLGQGGYEQYF. The DNA for the CDR3 is TGTGCCAGCTCACCACTCGGACAGGGGGGGTACGAGCAGTACTTC. The full variable domain, with the rest looked up from reference TRBV18 and TRBJ2-7, is NAGVMQNPRHLVRRRGQEARLRCSPMKGHSHVYWYRQLPEEGLKFMVYLQKENIIDESGMPKERFSAEFPKEGPSILRIQQVVRGDSAAYFCASSPLGQGGYEQYFGPGTRLTVT.

The chain links TRBV7-2 to TRBJ1-4, with no clear D. Per the germline V gene, CDR1 is SGHTA and CDR2 is FQGNSA. The V end lost 1 base, the J end lost 6 bases, and 12 bases lay between the germline ends. The CDR3 loop spans 15 amino acids. The CDR3 here is CASSLVSSWDEKLFF. The CDR3 DNA reads TGTGCCAGCAGCTTAGTATCCAGCTGGGATGAAAAACTGTTTTTT.

The rearrangement joins TRBV30 to TRBJ1-1; TRBD1 matches at 7 bases. This CDR3 contains 13 residues. J was trimmed by 4 bases and V by 1 base; bases with no gene match: 3. Germline assignment: CDR1 GTSNPN and CDR2 SVGIG (reference sequence). CDR3 coding DNA: TGTGCCTGGAGTGACAGGGGTCCCACTGAAGCTTTCTTT. Amino acid sequence: CAWSDRGPTEAFF.

The chain couples TRBV30 to TRBJ1-1; 9 nucleotides agree with TRBD1. V trimming: 0 bases; J trimming: 5 bases; junction bases outside the gene matches: 7. The CDR3 is 15 amino acids. Per the germline V gene, CDR1 is GTSNPN and CDR2 is SVGIG (reference sequence). The CDR3 nucleotides are TGTGCCTGGAGTGTACGGCGGGACAGGGTAACTGAAGCTTTCTTT. Translation: CAWSVRRDRVTEAFF.